The clone carrying this T cell receptor beta chain was picked up one time. Its cognate antigen is unknown. The approximately 120-subject validation cohort, separate from the 666-subject first cohort, included the donors. V gave up 8 bases and J gave up 2 bases, with 12 bases separating them. The CDR3 runs 13 residues. The germline gives CDR1 MNHNS, CDR2 SASEGT. TCRdb's table, derived via immunoSEQ multiplex PCR, lists solely in-frame clones and lacks some. The data contain 100,000 or so clones, 70% to 90% of them singletons. The sample is drawn from a study of cytomegalovirus exposure and HLA in healthy donors. Study-level information: The same platform as the roughly 630 first-cohort repertoires was used for the 120 or so validation repertoires, a later analysis reported. The study's findings and limits: The classifier, whose performance was assessed in both the original and validation cohorts, reportedly diagnosed cytomegalovirus status with high specificity and sensitivity. According to a subsequent analysis, TCR clusters from the first cohort were inclined to appear together in the 110 or so validation repertoires.

The rearrangement joins TRBV6-1 to TRBJ1-1, with a tentative D call TRBD1 (5 bases). The TCR originated in a young woman in good health and CMV-seropositive. Sequenced sample: PBMCs. CDR3 DNA: TGTGCCAGCTGGAGGGGACGAAACACTGAAGCTTTCTTT. The encoded protein is CASWRGRNTEAFF.